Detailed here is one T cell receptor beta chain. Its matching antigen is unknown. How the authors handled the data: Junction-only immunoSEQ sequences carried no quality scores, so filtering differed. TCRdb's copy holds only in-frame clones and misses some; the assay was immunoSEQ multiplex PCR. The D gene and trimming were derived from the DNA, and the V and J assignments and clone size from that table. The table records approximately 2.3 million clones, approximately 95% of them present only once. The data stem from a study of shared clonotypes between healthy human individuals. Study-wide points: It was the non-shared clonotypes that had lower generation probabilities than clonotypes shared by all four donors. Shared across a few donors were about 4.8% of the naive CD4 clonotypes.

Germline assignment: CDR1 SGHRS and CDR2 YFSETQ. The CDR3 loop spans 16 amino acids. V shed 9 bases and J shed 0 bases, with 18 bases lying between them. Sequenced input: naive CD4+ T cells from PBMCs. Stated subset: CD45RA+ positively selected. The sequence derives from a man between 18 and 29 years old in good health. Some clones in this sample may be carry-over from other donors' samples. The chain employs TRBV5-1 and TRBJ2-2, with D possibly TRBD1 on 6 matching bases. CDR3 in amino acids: CATTDSPGTNTGELFF. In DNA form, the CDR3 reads TGCGCCACTACGGACAGCCCGGGAACGAACACCGGGGAGCTGTTTTTT.